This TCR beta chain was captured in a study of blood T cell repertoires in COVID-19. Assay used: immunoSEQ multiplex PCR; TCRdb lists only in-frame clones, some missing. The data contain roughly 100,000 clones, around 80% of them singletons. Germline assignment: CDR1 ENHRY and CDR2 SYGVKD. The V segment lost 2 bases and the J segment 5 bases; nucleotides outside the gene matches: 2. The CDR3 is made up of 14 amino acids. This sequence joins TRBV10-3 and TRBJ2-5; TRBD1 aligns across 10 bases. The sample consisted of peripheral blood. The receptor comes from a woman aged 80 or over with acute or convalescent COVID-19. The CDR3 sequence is CAISEGQGVETQYF. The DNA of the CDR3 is TGTGCCATCAGTGAGGGACAGGGGGTTGAGACCCAGTACTTC.